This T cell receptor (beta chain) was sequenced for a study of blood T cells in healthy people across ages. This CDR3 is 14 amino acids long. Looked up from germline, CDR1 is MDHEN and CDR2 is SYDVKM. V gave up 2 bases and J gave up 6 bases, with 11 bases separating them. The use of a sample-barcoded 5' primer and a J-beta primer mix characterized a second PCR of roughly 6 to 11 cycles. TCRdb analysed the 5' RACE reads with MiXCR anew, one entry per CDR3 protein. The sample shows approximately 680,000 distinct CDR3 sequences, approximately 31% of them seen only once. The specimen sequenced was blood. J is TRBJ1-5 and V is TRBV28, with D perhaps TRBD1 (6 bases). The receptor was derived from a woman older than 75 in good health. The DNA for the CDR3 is TGTGCCAGCAGTTTACAACAGGGAGGTCAGCCCCAGCATTTT. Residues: CASSLQQGGQPQHF.